Given below is one T cell receptor (beta chain) in context. The antigen remains undetermined. Expressed TCRB transcripts were sequenced after all isolated RNA was converted to cDNA. There were 3.4 million or so reads on average in the naive, central memory and regulatory T cell samples. Sequencing used immunoSEQ multiplex PCR; TCRdb keeps in-frame clones, though not all of them. The repertoire includes approximately 250,000 clones, 9.6% of them detected once, and 0.03% to 0.035% sits in the top ten. The data were taken from a study of beta chain features in type 1 diabetes. One heparinised blood draw, averaging about 100 mL, came from each donor. Whole-study findings and limits: For Type 1 diabetes patients, all four CD4+ subsets carried TCRB CDR3s that were moderately but significantly shorter.

This clonotype was obtained from a woman under 30 in good health. The sequenced material came from naive CD4+ T cells from blood.

CDR3 residues: CASSALAEPYEQYF. CDR3 DNA sequence: TGTGCCAGCAGCGCCCTAGCGGAACCCTACGAGCAGTACTTC. V is TRBV7-9 and J is TRBJ2-7; 7 bases map to TRBD2. Germline lookup yields CDR1 SEHNR and CDR2 FQNEAQ (reference sequence). V lost 5 bases and J lost 2; bases outside the gene matches: 6. This CDR3 contains 14 residues.